This is a list of T cell receptor beta chains from one sample in a study of T cells in Graves' hyperthyroidism and ophthalmopathy. TCRdb ran MiXCR on the multiplex PCR reads and lists one entry per CDR3 protein. In the table there are fewer than 550,000 distinct CDR3 sequences, 15% to 17% of which are singletons. The sample was blood. The receptor source for this set is a young woman with Graves' hyperthyroidism. Both conserved end residues are part of each CDR3. The D gene is left open where the match is weak. A clone size is listed for some rows: how often the clone was seen (once, few, many), or a class if it is expanded.

size,J,V,D,CDR3,DNA
many,TRBJ2-7,TRBV12-3/TRBV12-4,NA,CASSLGRYYEQYF,TGTGCCAGCAGTTTGGGCCGGTACTACGAGCAGTACTTC
many,TRBJ2-7,TRBV19,NA,CASSIRWTEPYEQYF,TGTGCCAGTAGTATTAGATGGACAGAGCCCTACGAGCAGTACTTC
few,TRBJ1-2,TRBV29-1,TRBD1,CSVARGQGNGYTF,TGCAGCGTTGCACGGGGACAGGGGAATGGCTACACCTTC
few,TRBJ1-2,TRBV19,TRBD1,CASSMGQGWNYGYTF,TGTGCCAGTAGTATGGGACAGGGGTGGAACTATGGCTACACCTTC
few,TRBJ1-5,TRBV20-1,NA,CSARDLLLTGNSNQPQHF,TGCAGTGCTAGAGATTTGCTCTTGACAGGAAATAGCAATCAGCCCCAGCATTTT
few,TRBJ1-3,TRBV6-1,TRBD1,CASGRGTGNTIYF,TGTGCCAGCGGAAGGGGGACAGGCAACACCATATATTTT
NA,TRBJ2-3,TRBV4-1,NA,CASSQDSWNLRTDTQYF,TGCGCCAGCAGCCAAGATTCGTGGAACCTACGCACAGATACGCAGTATTTT
many,TRBJ2-1,TRBV11-2,NA,CASSLINEQFF,TGTGCCAGCAGCTTAATTAATGAGCAGTTCTTC
many,TRBJ1-3,TRBV12-3/TRBV12-4,NA,CASSHTKGGQGGNTIYF,TGTGCCAGCAGCCACACCAAAGGGGGGCAGGGAGGAAACACCATATATTTT
NA,TRBJ1-2,TRBV7-9,NA,CASSPDLRRMYGYTF,TGTGCCAGCAGCCCCGACCTAAGAAGGATGTATGGCTACACCTTC
NA,TRBJ2-7,TRBV29-1,TRBD1,CSVSGQGDYEQYF,TGCAGCGTGTCGGGACAGGGCGACTACGAGCAGTACTTC
few,TRBJ2-3,TRBV29-1,NA,CSVAGGTDTQYF,TGCAGCGTGGCCGGAGGCACAGATACGCAGTATTTT
many,TRBJ1-1,TRBV28,NA,CASTYRSQNTEAFF,TGTGCCAGCACCTATAGGAGCCAGAACACTGAAGCTTTCTTT
many,TRBJ1-2,TRBV20-1,TRBD1,CSARGRQGNGYTF,TGCAGTGCTAGAGGTCGACAGGGGAATGGCTACACCTTC
NA,TRBJ1-3,TRBV20-1,NA,CSARDGYSSGNTIYF,TGCAGTGCTAGAGATGGCTACAGCTCTGGAAACACCATATATTTT
NA,TRBJ2-6,TRBV5-1,NA,CASSRDSSSGANVLTF,TGCGCCAGCAGCCGGGATTCGAGCTCTGGGGCCAACGTCCTGACTTTC
few,TRBJ2-3,TRBV20-1,TRBD2,CSAPFGGATDTQYF,TGCAGTGCCCCCTTCGGGGGGGCGACAGATACGCAGTATTTT
NA,TRBJ1-2,TRBV2,NA,CASSFKSGASFDGYTF,TGTGCCAGCAGTTTTAAGTCCGGGGCAAGTTTCGACGGCTACACCTTC
NA,TRBJ2-5,TRBV7-2,TRBD2,CASSTPGPAGQETQYF,TGTGCCAGCAGCACCCCGGGACCAGCGGGACAAGAGACCCAGTACTTC
NA,TRBJ2-7,TRBV9,NA,CASSVGVTSEQYF,TGTGCCAGCAGCGTAGGGGTAACTTCCGAGCAGTACTTC
many,TRBJ1-2,TRBV20-1,TRBD1,CSATPTGGYGYTF,TGCAGTGCCACCCCGACAGGGGGCTATGGCTACACCTTC
many,TRBJ2-1,TRBV3-1,NA,CASSQRNTGEQFF,TGTGCCAGCAGCCAACGAAATACGGGGGAGCAGTTCTTC
few,TRBJ2-7,TRBV20-1,TRBD2,CSALAGGNSYEQYF,TGCAGTGCCTTAGCGGGGGGGAACTCCTACGAGCAGTACTTC
many,TRBJ2-7,TRBV7-3,NA,CASSLSAAPSYEQYF,TGTGCCAGCAGCTTATCCGCGGCACCATCCTACGAGCAGTACTTC
NA,TRBJ2-1,TRBV28,TRBD1,CASSGGGQGAGGDEQFF,TGTGCCAGCAGTGGGGGCGGACAGGGGGCGGGCGGGGATGAGCAGTTCTTC
NA,TRBJ1-4,TRBV2,TRBD1,CACEGQGTTNEKLFF,TGTGCCTGCGAGGGACAGGGGACAACTAATGAAAAACTGTTTTTT
NA,TRBJ1-2,TRBV6-2/TRBV6-3,NA,CASSYNRAGYTF,TGTGCCAGCAGTTACAACAGGGCTGGCTACACCTTC
many,TRBJ2-3,TRBV11-2,NA,CASSLVIRSVNTQYF,TGTGCCAGCAGCTTAGTAATTCGGTCGGTTAATACGCAGTATTTT
many,TRBJ2-5,TRBV3-1,TRBD2,CASSQELSGGFQETQYF,TGTGCCAGCAGCCAAGAGTTGAGCGGGGGGTTCCAAGAGACCCAGTACTTC
NA,TRBJ1-2,TRBV7-9,NA,CASSFTFYGYTF,TGTGCCAGCAGCTTTACGTTCTATGGCTACACCTTC
many,TRBJ2-2,TRBV2,NA,CASALRTSYTGELFF,TGTGCCAGCGCGTTACGGACTTCTTACACCGGGGAGCTGTTTTTT
NA,TRBJ2-2,TRBV19,TRBD1,CASSTPGQGNAGELFF,TGTGCCAGTAGTACGCCGGGACAGGGGAACGCCGGGGAGCTGTTTTTT
few,TRBJ2-6,TRBV20-1,NA,CSAKGGGSGANVLTF,TGCAGTGCTAAAGGAGGGGGTTCTGGGGCCAACGTCCTGACTTTC
many,TRBJ2-1,TRBV20-1,TRBD2,CSARRASGSSYNEQFF,TGCAGTGCTAGAAGGGCTAGCGGTAGCTCCTACAATGAGCAGTTCTTC
NA,TRBJ2-1,TRBV6-5,TRBD2,CASSSPAGGLGEQFF,TGTGCCAGCAGTTCTCCAGCGGGGGGGCTAGGTGAGCAGTTCTTC
NA,TRBJ1-1,TRBV27,TRBD1,CASSFLYRGLNTEAFF,TGTGCCAGCAGTTTCCTCTACAGGGGGTTGAACACTGAAGCTTTCTTT
NA,TRBJ2-1,TRBV19,TRBD2,CASSMFAGGPFNEQFF,TGTGCCAGTAGTATGTTTGCGGGGGGCCCGTTCAATGAGCAGTTCTTC
many,TRBJ2-7,TRBV18,TRBD1,CASSPNDRAEQYF,TGTGCCAGCTCACCTAACGACAGGGCGGAGCAGTACTTC
many,TRBJ2-3,TRBV11-2,NA,CASSLEGQRTDTQYF,TGTGCCAGCAGCTTAGAGGGACAACGCACAGATACGCAGTATTTT
NA,TRBJ2-1,TRBV11-1,NA,CASSPSGGGSYNEQFF,TGTGCCAGCAGCCCCTCAGGTGGCGGCTCCTACAATGAGCAGTTCTTC
few,TRBJ2-5,TRBV10-3,NA,CAISDVTRVGETQYF,TGTGCCATCAGTGATGTGACTAGGGTAGGAGAGACCCAGTACTTC
many,TRBJ2-7,TRBV2,NA,CASSSATGAYEQYF,TGTGCCAGCAGCTCAGCGACAGGAGCCTACGAGCAGTACTTC
many,TRBJ2-1,TRBV20-1,TRBD2,CSASTGTSGRNEQFF,TGCAGTGCAAGTACCGGGACTAGCGGGAGGAATGAGCAGTTCTTC
NA,TRBJ1-3,TRBV7-9,NA,CASSSSPNTIYF,TGTGCCAGCAGCTCATCCCCAAACACCATATATTTT
NA,TRBJ1-2,TRBV12-3/TRBV12-4,NA,CASSLTPTNYGYTF,TGTGCCAGCAGTTTGACACCTACTAACTATGGCTACACCTTC
NA,TRBJ2-1,TRBV5-1,TRBD2,CASTFPERGSSYNEQFF,TGCGCCAGCACCTTCCCAGAGCGGGGGAGCTCCTACAATGAGCAGTTCTTC
many,TRBJ2-5,TRBV20-1,TRBD1,CSAKNSGTVEETQYF,TGCAGTGCGAAAAATTCCGGGACAGTCGAAGAGACCCAGTACTTC
many,TRBJ1-1,TRBV9,NA,CASSVRALNTEAFF,TGTGCCAGCAGCGTCAGGGCTTTGAACACTGAAGCTTTCTTT